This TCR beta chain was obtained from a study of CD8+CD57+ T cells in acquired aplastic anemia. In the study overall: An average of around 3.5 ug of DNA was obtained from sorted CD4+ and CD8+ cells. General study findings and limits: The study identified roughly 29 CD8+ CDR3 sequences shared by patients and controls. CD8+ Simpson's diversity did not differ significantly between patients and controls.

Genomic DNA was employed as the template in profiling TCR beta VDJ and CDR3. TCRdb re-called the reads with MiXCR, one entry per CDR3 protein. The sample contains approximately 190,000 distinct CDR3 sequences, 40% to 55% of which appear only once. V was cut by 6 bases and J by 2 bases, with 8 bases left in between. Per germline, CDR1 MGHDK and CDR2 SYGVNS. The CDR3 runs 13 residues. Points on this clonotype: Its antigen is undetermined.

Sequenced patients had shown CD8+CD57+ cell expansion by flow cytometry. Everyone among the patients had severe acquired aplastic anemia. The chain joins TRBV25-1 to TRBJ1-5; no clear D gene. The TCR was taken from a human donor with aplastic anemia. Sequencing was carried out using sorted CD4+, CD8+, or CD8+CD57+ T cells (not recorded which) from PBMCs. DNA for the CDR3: TGTGCCAGCAGCTCTTATGGCAATCAGCCCCAGCATTTT. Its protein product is CASSSYGNQPQHF.